The 3 T cell receptor beta chains given below trace back to one sample, sequenced in a study of shared clonotypes between healthy human individuals. The method was immunoSEQ multiplex PCR; TCRdb's version includes in-frame clones alone and lacks a portion of them. The sample holds some 2,000,000 clones; more than 90% are singletons and the top ten take roughly 0.13%. The sample comprised naive CD4+ T cells sorted from blood. The subset was: CD45RA+ positively selected. The receptors were sampled from a young man in good health.

The chain uses TRBV18 and TRBJ1-1; D ambiguous. Trimming stripped 2 bases from V and 8 bases from J, with 12 bases between. Looked up from germline, CDR1 is KGHSH and CDR2 is LQKENI. The CDR3 loop spans 13 amino acids. This CDR3 reads CASSPKSSAEAFF. The CDR3, as DNA: TGTGCCAGCTCACCAAAGTCCTCCGCAGAAGCTTTCTTT.

The chain recombines TRBV2 with TRBJ2-6; no reliable D call. V lost 6 bases and J 4 bases, leaving 4 bases between the germline ends. The CDR3 spans 12 residues. From germline, CDR1 is SNHLY and CDR2 FYNNEI. The CDR3, as DNA: TGTGCCAGCAGGGGCGGGGCCAACGTCCTGACTTTC. It yields the protein CASRGGANVLTF. Filled out from reference TRBV2 and TRBJ2-6, the complete variable domain reads EPEVTQTPSHQVTQMGQEVILRCVPISNHLYFYWYRQILGQKVEFLVSFYNNEISEKSEIFDDQFSVERPDGSNFTLKIRSTKLEDSAMYFCASRGGANVLTFGAGSRLTVL.

The chain has TRBV30 and TRBJ2-3; D not resolved. Germline V gene lookup returns CDR1 GTSNPN and CDR2 SVGIG (reference sequence). With 0 bases removed from V and 2 bases from J, the gap between germline ends came to 12 bases. This CDR3 spans 15 amino acids. CDR3 sequence (DNA): TGTGCCTGGAGTGTACGAAGGGCCGTCACAGATACGCAGTATTTT. It translates to CAWSVRRAVTDTQYF.